The 2 T cell receptor beta chains below all came from one sample that was sequenced in a study of early T cells in non-severe SARS-CoV-2 infection. Each CDR3 protein gets one entry after TCRdb re-called the 5' RACE reads with MiXCR. The profile shows about 46,000 distinct CDR3 sequences, more than 4.5% of them singletons. The sequencing used whole blood, collected at baseline. These receptors all stem from an adult who was a healthcare worker with PCR-confirmed SARS-CoV-2 infection or an uninfected control (not recorded which).

Many counts were recorded for this clonotype. The chain carries TRBV29-1 and TRBJ2-3, with a possible D match to TRBD1 (6 bases). V dropped 5 bases and J dropped 4 bases, with 10 bases sitting between them. Germline V lookup: CDR1 SQVTM, CDR2 ANQGSEA. The CDR3 is 12 residues long. The CDR3 coding sequence is TGCAGCGTTCAGGGGTCGCCAGATACGCAGTATTTT. It encodes CSVQGSPDTQYF.

This clonotype has at least ten counts. This chain joins TRBV7-9 and TRBJ1-3, with D tentatively TRBD1 (5 bases). Between the trimmed V and J ends, which lost 8 bases and 0 bases, there was a span of 11 bases. Germline values: CDR1 SEHNR, CDR2 FQNEAQ (reference sequence). The CDR3 is 14 residues long. The CDR3 loop is CASRTDSSGNTIYF. In nucleotides, the CDR3 is TGTGCCAGCCGCACCGACAGCTCTGGAAACACCATATATTTT.